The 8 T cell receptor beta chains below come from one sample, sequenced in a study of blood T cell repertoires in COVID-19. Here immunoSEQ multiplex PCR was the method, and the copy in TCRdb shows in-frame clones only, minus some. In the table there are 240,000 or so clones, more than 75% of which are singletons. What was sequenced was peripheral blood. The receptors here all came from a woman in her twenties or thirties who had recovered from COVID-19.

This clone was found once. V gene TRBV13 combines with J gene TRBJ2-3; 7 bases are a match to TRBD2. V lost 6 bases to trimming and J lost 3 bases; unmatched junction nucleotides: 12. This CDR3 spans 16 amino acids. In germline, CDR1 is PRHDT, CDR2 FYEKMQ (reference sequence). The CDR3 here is CASRLGSTSRTDTQYF. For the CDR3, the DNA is TGTGCCAGCAGACTAGGGTCGACTAGCAGGACAGATACGCAGTATTTT. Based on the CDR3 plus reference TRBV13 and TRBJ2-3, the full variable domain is AAGVIQSPRHLIKEKRETATLKCYPIPRHDTVYWYQQGPGQDPQFLISFYEKMQSDKGSIPDRFSAQQFSDYHSELNMSSLELGDSALYFCASRLGSTSRTDTQYFGPGTRLTVL.

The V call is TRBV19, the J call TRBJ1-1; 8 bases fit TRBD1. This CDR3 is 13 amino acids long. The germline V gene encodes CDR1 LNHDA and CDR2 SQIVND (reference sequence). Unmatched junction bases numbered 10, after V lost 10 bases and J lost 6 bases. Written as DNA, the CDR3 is TGTGCCACCGCGGACAGGGTCTGGGCTGAAGCTTTCTTT. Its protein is CATADRVWAEAFF.

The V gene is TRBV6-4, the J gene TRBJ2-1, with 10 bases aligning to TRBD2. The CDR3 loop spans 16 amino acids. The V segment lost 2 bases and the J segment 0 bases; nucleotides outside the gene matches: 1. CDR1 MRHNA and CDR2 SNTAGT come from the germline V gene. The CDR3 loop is CASSDERGGSYNEQFF. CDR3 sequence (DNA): TGTGCCAGCAGTGACGAGCGGGGGGGCTCCTACAATGAGCAGTTCTTC.

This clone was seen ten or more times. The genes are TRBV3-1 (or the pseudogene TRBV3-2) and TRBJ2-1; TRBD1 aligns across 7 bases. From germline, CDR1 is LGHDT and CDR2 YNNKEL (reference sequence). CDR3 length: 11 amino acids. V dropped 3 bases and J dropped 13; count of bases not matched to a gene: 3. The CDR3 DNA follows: TGTGCCAGCAGCCAGACAGGGCCCCAGTTCTTC. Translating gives CASSQTGPQFF.

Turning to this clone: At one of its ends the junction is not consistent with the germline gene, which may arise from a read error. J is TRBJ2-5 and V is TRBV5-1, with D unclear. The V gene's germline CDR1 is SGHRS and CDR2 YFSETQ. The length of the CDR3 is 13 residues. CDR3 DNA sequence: TGCGCCAGCAGCCTAGGTTCGGAGCATTTTCTCCACTTC. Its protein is CASSLGSEHFLHF.

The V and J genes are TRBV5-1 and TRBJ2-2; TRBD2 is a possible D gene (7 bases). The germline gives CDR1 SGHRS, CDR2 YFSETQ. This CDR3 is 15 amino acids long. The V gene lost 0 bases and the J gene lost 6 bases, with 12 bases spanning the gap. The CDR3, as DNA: TGCGCCAGCAGCTTGGCGGGGGGCAGCTCCGGGGAGCTGTTTTTT. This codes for CASSLAGGSSGELFF.

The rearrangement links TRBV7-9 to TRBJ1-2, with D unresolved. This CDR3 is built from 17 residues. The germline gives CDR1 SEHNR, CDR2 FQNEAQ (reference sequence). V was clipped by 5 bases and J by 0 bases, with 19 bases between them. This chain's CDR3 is CASSLGADTYPNYGYTF. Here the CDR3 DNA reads TGTGCCAGCAGCCTCGGAGCAGATACCTACCCTAACTATGGCTACACCTTC. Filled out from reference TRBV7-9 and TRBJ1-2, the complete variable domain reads DTGVSQNPRHKITKRGQNVTFRCDPISEHNRLYWYRQTLGQGPEFLTYFQNEAQLEKSRLLSDRFSAERPKGSFSTLEIQRTEQGDSAMYLCASSLGADTYPNYGYTFGSGTRLTVV.

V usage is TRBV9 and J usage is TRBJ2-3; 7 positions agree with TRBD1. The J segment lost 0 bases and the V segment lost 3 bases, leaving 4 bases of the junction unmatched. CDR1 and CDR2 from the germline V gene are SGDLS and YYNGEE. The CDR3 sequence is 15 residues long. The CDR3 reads CASSGRDSSTDTQYF. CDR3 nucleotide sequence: TGTGCCAGCAGCGGCCGGGACAGCAGCACAGATACGCAGTATTTT.